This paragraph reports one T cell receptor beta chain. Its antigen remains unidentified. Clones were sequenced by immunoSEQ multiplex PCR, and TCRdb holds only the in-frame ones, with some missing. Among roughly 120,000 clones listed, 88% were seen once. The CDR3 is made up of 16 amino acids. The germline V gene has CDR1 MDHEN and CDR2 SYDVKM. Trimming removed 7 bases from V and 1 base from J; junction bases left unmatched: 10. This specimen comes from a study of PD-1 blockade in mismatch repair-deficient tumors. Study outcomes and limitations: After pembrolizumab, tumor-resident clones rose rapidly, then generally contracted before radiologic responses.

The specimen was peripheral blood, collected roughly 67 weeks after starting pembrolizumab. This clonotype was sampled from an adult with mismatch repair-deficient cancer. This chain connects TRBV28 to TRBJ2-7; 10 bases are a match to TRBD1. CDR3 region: CASIGGGQGTSYEQYF. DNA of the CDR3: TGTGCCAGCATTGGAGGGGGACAGGGGACGTCCTACGAGCAGTACTTC.